This T cell receptor (beta chain) was sequenced for a study of T cells in Graves' hyperthyroidism and ophthalmopathy (dated by TCRdb to the late 2010s). Background on the whole study: Peripheral blood was collected at initial diagnosis, before any treatment. For training and testing, the 100 or so patients in the discovery cohort were randomly divided in a 7:3 ratio. In about 6 Graves' hyperthyroidism patients, the study also compared T-cell repertoires from thyroid tissue with T-cell repertoires from blood. Whether ophthalmopathy could be predicted prospectively was tested in an independent validation cohort made up of under 20 hyperthyroidism patients plus 17 patients who later progressed to ophthalmopathy. After blood sampling, hyperthyroidism patients were treated with methimazole at a starting dose of 30 mg daily, and ophthalmopathy patients were treated with high-dose intravenous methylprednisolone. A discovery cohort of roughly 96 patients, about 40 with Graves' ophthalmopathy and roughly 59 with stable Graves' hyperthyroidism, was used to find distinguishing TCR V-J signatures. The paper reports TCR Vbeta CDR3 sequencing of some 140 peripheral blood samples: approximately 41 ophthalmopathy, roughly 80 hyperthyroidism and around 17 progressor patients.

Ophthalmopathy patients had moderately to severely active disease, Clinical Activity Score of at least 3, NOSPECS grade of at least 4, and duration under 3 months. Patients with uncontrolled infections, other autoimmune diseases, pregnancy or lactation were excluded. Diagnoses were based on clinical symptoms, serum thyroxine and TRAb, thyroid ultrasound and orbital computed tomography. PBMCs were isolated from approximately 10 ml of fresh peripheral blood by Ficoll-Paque density gradient centrifugation. Trizol reagent was used to extract total RNA, and RNA quality was then checked on an Agilent 2100 Bioanalyzer. The trim is 3 bases for V and 4 bases for J, with a gap of 10 bases between the germline ends. Including cysteine and phenylalanine, the CDR3 has 13 amino acids. Only the CDR3 DNA is retained, 39 bases long and in frame from the first base. Taken from the germline V gene, the CDR1 and CDR2 loops are SGDLS and YYNGEE.

TCR beta CDR3 regions were amplified from RNA transcripts. The TCR CDR3 was subjected to a first round of RT-PCR using the HTBI primer set and the Qiagen OneStep RT-PCR kit. A second multiplex PCR round built the libraries, followed by size selection and purification. Sequencing of the libraries was done on an Illumina HiSeq2000 using paired-end 100 bp reads. Processing in the source paper ran as follows. Raw data were processed with SOAPnuke, discarding reads with adapters, uncalled bases, mean Phred below 15, or no exact constant-primer or identifier match. COPE v1.2.5 was used to merge the high-quality paired reads, and each unique nucleotide sequence was defined as a clonotype. MiTCR v1.1 was used to align the clonotypes against IMGT TRBV, TRBD and TRBJ reference segments. Only V-J combinations with frequency above 0.0001, covering about 99% of repertoires, were analysed. The TCS score was defined as the ratio of F50 (clonal expansion) to E x V (chaos), calculated using BLOSUM62-based TCRdist between CDR3 peptides within each V-J. Welch's t-statistics and random forest reduced just over 500 V-J features to about 13, which were used in a naive Bayes classifier (R e1071). TCRdb reprocessing: public reads trimmed at Q25 with fastp, clones called with MiXCR, in-frame beta chains kept. Identical CDR3 proteins give one entry, which carries the most common genes and DNA. These V and J calls derive from TCRdb rather than the authors' analysis. For this sample the table gives 410,000 or so distinct CDR3 sequences, of which roughly 14% were detected only once. Under 15% of the sample is in the top ten clones.

What the authors observed across the whole study: Most expanded thyroid clonotypes (frequency above 0.001) were also found in blood, which suggests that blood repertoires may mirror thyroid immune responses. A 13 V-J signature model separated ophthalmopathy from stable hyperthyroidism, with roughly 88% sensitivity and roughly 84% specificity in cross-validation and 80%/75% in testing. In validation, the model predicted progression to ophthalmopathy a median of approximately 6.6 months before onset, with roughly 68% sensitivity and 72.22% specificity. No statistical method was used to set the sample size in advance, and investigators knew the group allocation.

This clonotype was observed a handful of times. Its antigen is still unknown. Base qualities are missing; no much larger clone stands one base away. This receptor chain uses TRBV9 and TRBJ1-2; perhaps TRBD1 is the D gene, with 5 bases matching. The sequenced sample was blood. The origin of this receptor is a man between 18 and 35 years old with Graves' ophthalmopathy. The CDR3 reads CASSAQGPYGYTF. The nucleotide sequence reads TGTGCCAGCAGCGCGCAGGGCCCCTATGGCTACACCTTC.